One sample yielded the 12 T cell receptor beta chains listed below, sequenced in a study of cytomegalovirus exposure and HLA in healthy donors. PCR employed 60 Vbeta and 13 Jbeta primers. Measured with immunoSEQ multiplex PCR; TCRdb has only the in-frame clones, and not every one. Among around 130,000 clones listed, approximately 85% were seen once. The sample comprised PBMCs. The origin of the receptors is a boy aged 5 to 17 in good health and CMV-seronegative.

The count of this clone is one. The V call is TRBV7-3, the J call TRBJ1-1, with 7 nucleotides matching TRBD1. Unmatched junction bases numbered 4, after V lost 6 bases and J lost 0 bases. The CDR3 is 14 amino acids. The germline V gene has CDR1 SGHTA and CDR2 FQGTGA. The CDR3, as DNA: TGTGCCAGCAGATCGACAGGGATGAACACTGAAGCTTTCTTT. Its translation is CASRSTGMNTEAFF. Full variable domain (missing parts from reference TRBV7-3 and TRBJ1-1): GAGVSQTPSNKVTEKGKYVELRCDPISGHTALYWYRQSLGQGPEFLIYFQGTGAADDSGLPNDRFFAVRPEGSVSTLKIQRTERGDSAVYLCASRSTGMNTEAFFGQGTRLTVV.

The rearrangement uses TRBV11-1 and TRBJ2-7, with D unclear. The length of the CDR3 is 13 residues. V lost 5 bases and J 5 bases, leaving 13 bases between the germline ends. Per the germline V gene, CDR1 is SGHAT and CDR2 is FQDESV (reference sequence). The CDR3 protein is CASSDSLLNEQYF. The CDR3 DNA is TGTGCCAGCAGCGACTCCCTGTTGAACGAGCAGTACTTC.

In its sample, this clone was seen a few times. V and J are TRBV5-1 and TRBJ1-1; maybe TRBD1 (5 bases). Germline V gene sequence: CDR1 SGHRS, CDR2 YFSETQ. Trimming stripped 1 base from V and 3 bases from J, with 13 bases between. The CDR3 is made up of 15 amino acids. CDR3: CASSLPAGRDTEAFF. CDR3 coding DNA: TGCGCCAGCAGCTTGCCGGCAGGGAGGGACACTGAAGCTTTCTTT.

The rearrangement joins TRBV18 to TRBJ1-5; a weak D match, TRBD1 (5 bases). The CDR3 spans 13 residues. Looked up from germline, CDR1 is KGHSH and CDR2 is LQKENI. Trimming took 4 bases from V and 5 from J, leaving 9 bases between them. CDR3 loop: CASSQGIDQPQHF. For the CDR3, the DNA is TGTGCCAGCTCACAGGGGATCGATCAGCCCCAGCATTTT. Full variable domain (remainder filled in from reference TRBV18 and TRBJ1-5): NAGVMQNPRHLVRRRGQEARLRCSPMKGHSHVYWYRQLPEEGLKFMVYLQKENIIDESGMPKERFSAEFPKEGPSILRIQQVVRGDSAAYFCASSQGIDQPQHFGDGTRLSIL.

Here the CDR3 reads CATPTGEGDNQPQHF. In DNA, the CDR3 is TGCGCCACCCCGACAGGGGAGGGTGACAATCAGCCCCAGCATTTT. The genes are TRBV23-1 and TRBJ1-5; 8 bases match TRBD1. TRBV23-1 has ORF status, its function being uncertain. CDR3 length: 15 amino acids. Trimming removed 10 bases from V and 3 bases from J; junction bases left unmatched: 11.

This chain links TRBV27 with TRBJ2-7; TRBD1 agrees at 9 bases. With V trimmed by 4 bases and J by 5 bases, 6 bases remained unmatched. The CDR3 is made up of 14 amino acids. Germline V gene lookup returns CDR1 MNHEY and CDR2 SMNVEV (reference sequence). CDR3 DNA sequence: TGTGCCAGCAGTTCCTCCGGGACAGGGAACGAGCAGTACTTC. Residues: CASSSSGTGNEQYF.

The rearrangement joins TRBV27 to TRBJ1-6; 10 nucleotides align to TRBD1. There are 16 residues in the CDR3. Trimming took 4 bases from V and 8 from J; bases not matched to a gene: 8. Per the germline V gene, CDR1 is MNHEY and CDR2 is SMNVEV (reference sequence). The CDR3 here is CASSSLDRGRDSPLHF. DNA of the CDR3: TGTGCCAGCAGTTCACTAGACAGGGGGCGAGATTCACCCCTCCACTTT.

The chain employs TRBV9 and TRBJ1-2; 8 nucleotides line up with TRBD1. Germline CDR1 and CDR2: SGDLS and YYNGEE. The CDR3 runs 13 residues. V lost 7 bases to trimming and J lost 7 bases; unmatched junction nucleotides: 9. The CDR3 DNA follows: TGTGCCAGCGGTAGCACAGGGGGGGTTGGCTACACCTTC. It is translated as CASGSTGGVGYTF.

The chain links TRBV4-3 to TRBJ2-1, with D perhaps matching TRBD1 (6 bases). Trimming removed 1 base from V and 3 bases from J, with 10 bases in between. The CDR3 totals 15 residues. CDR1 LGHNA and CDR2 YSLEER come from the germline V gene. CDR3 nucleotide sequence: TGCGCCAGCAGCCAAGTTCAACAGGGCTACAATGAGCAGTTCTTC. Amino acid sequence: CASSQVQQGYNEQFF.

V and J are TRBV7-2 and TRBJ1-2; 8 bases fit TRBD1. This CDR3 is built from 15 residues. V gave up 4 bases and J gave up 4 bases; unmatched junction bases: 8. From germline, CDR1 is SGHTA and CDR2 FQGNSA. The DNA of the CDR3 is TGTGCCAGCAGCTCCGACAGGGGTTCCACCTATGGCTACACCTTC. Translated, it gives CASSSDRGSTYGYTF.

V usage is TRBV19 and J usage is TRBJ2-1, with 9 bases aligning to TRBD2. The V segment lost 4 bases and the J segment 4 bases; nucleotides outside the gene matches: 5. This CDR3 is 15 amino acids long. The germline gives CDR1 LNHDA, CDR2 SQIVND (reference sequence). The CDR3 is CASSTLAGSYNEQFF. In DNA, the CDR3 is TGTGCCAGTAGTACCCTAGCGGGATCGTACAATGAGCAGTTCTTC. The whole variable domain, filled in from reference TRBV19 and TRBJ2-1, reads DGGITQSPKYLFRKEGQNVTLSCEQNLNHDAMYWYRQDPGQGLRLIYYSQIVNDFQKGDIAEGYSVSREKKESFPLTVTSAQKNPTAFYLCASSTLAGSYNEQFFGPGTRLTVL.

V is TRBV7-3 and J is TRBJ1-1; D possibly corresponds to TRBD1 (5 bases). The CDR3 extends over 15 amino acids. With 5 bases removed from V and 5 bases from J, the gap between germline ends came to 18 bases. The germline CDR1 and CDR2 sequences are SGHTA and FQGTGA. The CDR3 protein is CASSPQNTGGTEAFF. In nucleotides, the CDR3 is TGTGCCAGCAGCCCCCAAAACACGGGGGGAACTGAAGCTTTCTTT.